This TCR beta chain was profiled in a study of Ad26.COV2.S vaccination and SARS-CoV-2 variants. Study background: Intramuscular Ad26.COV2.S doses were given once or twice, 56 days apart.

The assay was immunoSEQ multiplex PCR, and TCRdb's table has in-frame clones only and misses some. The sample consists of hundreds of thousands of clones, about 89% of them appearing once. The CDR3 covers 12 residues. Trimming removed 5 bases from V and 3 bases from J, with 8 bases in between. Sample treatment: roughly 20 received Ad26.COV2.S at low or high dose, single or two shots; several received placebo; per-sample allocation not given. Specimens were obtained on day 63 following the first vaccine or placebo injection. Expression of Wuhan-strain SARS-CoV-2 spike came from the Ad26 vector that formed the vaccine.

This TCR derives from a person between 18 and 65 years old who received the Ad26.COV2.S COVID-19 vaccine or a placebo. The V gene is TRBV12-3 or TRBV12-4, the J gene TRBJ2-7; tentatively, D is TRBD1 (5 bases). Sequenced material: peripheral blood, taken in a trial of Ad26.COV2.S vaccine versus placebo. CDR3 in DNA: TGTGCCAGCAGTCGACAGAGCTACGAGCAGTACTTC. It yields the protein CASSRQSYEQYF.